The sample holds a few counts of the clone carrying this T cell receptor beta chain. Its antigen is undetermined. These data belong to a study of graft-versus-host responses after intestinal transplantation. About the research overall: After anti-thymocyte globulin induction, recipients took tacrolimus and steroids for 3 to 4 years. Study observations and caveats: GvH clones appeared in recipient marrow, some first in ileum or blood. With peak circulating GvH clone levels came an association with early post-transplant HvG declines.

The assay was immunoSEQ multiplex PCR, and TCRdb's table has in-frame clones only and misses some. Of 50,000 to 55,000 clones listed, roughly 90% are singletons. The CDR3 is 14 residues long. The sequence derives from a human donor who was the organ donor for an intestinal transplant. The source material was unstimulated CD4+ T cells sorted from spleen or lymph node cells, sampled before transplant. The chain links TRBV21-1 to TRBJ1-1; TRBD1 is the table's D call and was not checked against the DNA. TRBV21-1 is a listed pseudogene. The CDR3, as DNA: TGTGCCAGCAGCAAAGACAGGGAAGGAGGTGAAGCTTTCTTT. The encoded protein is CASSKDREGGEAFF.